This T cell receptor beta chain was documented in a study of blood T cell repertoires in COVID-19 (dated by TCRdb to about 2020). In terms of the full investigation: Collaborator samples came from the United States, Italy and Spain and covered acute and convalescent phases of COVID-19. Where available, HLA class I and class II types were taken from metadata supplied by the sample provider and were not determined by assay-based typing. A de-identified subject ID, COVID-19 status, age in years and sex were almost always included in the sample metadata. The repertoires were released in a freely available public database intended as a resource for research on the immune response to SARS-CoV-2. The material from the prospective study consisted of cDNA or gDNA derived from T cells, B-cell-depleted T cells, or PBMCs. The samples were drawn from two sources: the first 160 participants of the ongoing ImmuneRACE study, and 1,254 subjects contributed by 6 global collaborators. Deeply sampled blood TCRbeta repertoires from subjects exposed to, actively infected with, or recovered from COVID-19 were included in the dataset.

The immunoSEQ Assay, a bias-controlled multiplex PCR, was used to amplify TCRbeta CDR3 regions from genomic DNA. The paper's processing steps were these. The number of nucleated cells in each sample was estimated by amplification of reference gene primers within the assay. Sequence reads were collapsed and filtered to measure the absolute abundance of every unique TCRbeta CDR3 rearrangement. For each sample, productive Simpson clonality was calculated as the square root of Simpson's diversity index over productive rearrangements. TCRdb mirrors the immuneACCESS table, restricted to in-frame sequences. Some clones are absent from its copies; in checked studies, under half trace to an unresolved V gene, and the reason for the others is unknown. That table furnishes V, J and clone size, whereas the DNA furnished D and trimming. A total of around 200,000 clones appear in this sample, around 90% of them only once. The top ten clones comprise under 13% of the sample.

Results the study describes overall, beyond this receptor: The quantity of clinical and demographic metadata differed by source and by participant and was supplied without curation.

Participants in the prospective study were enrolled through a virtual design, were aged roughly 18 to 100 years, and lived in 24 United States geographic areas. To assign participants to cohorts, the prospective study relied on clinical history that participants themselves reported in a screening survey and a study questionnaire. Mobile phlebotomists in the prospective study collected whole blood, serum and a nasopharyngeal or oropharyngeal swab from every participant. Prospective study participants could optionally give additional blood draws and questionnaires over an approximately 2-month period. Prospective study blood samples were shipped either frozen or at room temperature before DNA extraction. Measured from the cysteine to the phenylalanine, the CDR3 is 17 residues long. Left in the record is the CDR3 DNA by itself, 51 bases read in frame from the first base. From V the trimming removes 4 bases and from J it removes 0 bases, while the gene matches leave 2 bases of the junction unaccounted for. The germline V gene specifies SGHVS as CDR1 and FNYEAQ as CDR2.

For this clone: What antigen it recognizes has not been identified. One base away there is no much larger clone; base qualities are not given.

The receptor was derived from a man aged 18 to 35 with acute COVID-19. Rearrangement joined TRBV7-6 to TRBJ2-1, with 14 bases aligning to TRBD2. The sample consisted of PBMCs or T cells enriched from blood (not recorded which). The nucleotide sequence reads TGTGCCAGCAGCTCCGGGACTAGCGGGGGCTCCTACAATGAGCAGTTCTTC. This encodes CASSSGTSGGSYNEQFF.